Listed below are T cell receptor beta chains from one sample, sequenced in a study of beta chain features in type 1 diabetes. The table came from immunoSEQ multiplex PCR; TCRdb's copy has only in-frame clones and leaves some out. Among 60,000 or so clones listed, roughly three fifths were seen once. Source material: Tregs from blood. These receptors were collected from a woman between 18 and 29 years old in good health. The CDR3 runs from the conserved cysteine through the conserved F or W. Each record gives: clone size, J gene, V gene, D gene, CDR3 DNA, CDR3 protein. The D gene is left open where the match is weak. Some rows mark clone size as missing; the rest say once, few, many or name a class of expanded clone.

few	TRBJ1-5	TRBV7-9	NA	TGTGCCAGCAGCTTAGGTGGCTCAGGGCCCCAGCCCCAGCATTTT	CASSLGGSGPQPQHF
NA	TRBJ2-2	TRBV7-9	TRBD1	TGTGCCAGCAGCGCCTACAGGGGGCCGGTCACCGGGGAGCTGTTTTTT	CASSAYRGPVTGELFF
NA	TRBJ2-1	TRBV29-1	TRBD2	TGCAGCGTTGTTGGCAGGGACGGGGGGTACAATGAGCAGTTCTTC	CSVVGRDGGYNEQFF
NA	TRBJ1-2	TRBV29-1	TRBD1	TGCAGCGCGGGACAGGGTCCCTATGGCTACACCTTC	CSAGQGPYGYTF
NA	TRBJ2-1	TRBV19	TRBD1	TGTGCCAGTAGTATCCAGGACAGGGGGGCATTCGATGAGCAGTTCTTC	CASSIQDRGAFDEQFF
NA	TRBJ2-7	TRBV5-1	NA	TGCGCCAGCAGCCCGGGCGGACAGCTATCCTACGAGCAGTACTTC	CASSPGGQLSYEQYF
NA	TRBJ1-5	TRBV11-2	NA	TGTGCCAGCAGCCGGGGAGGGGGCAATCAGCCCCAGCATTTT	CASSRGGGNQPQHF
NA	TRBJ2-2	TRBV7-9	NA	TGTGCCAGCAGCTCTAGGGGAACCGGGGAGCTGTTTTTT	CASSSRGTGELFF
NA	TRBJ2-7	TRBV5-4	TRBD1	TGTGCCAGCAGCCACCCCTCGACAGGGGGCGCGCGCTACGAGCAGTACTTC	CASSHPSTGGARYEQYF
NA	TRBJ1-2	TRBV18	NA	TGTGCCAGCTCGACTGATGTAAGGAACGGCTACACCTTC	CASSTDVRNGYTF
NA	TRBJ1-1	TRBV7-9	NA	TGTGCCATGGTAGAGACCAAACGAGGGTACACTGAAGCTTTCTTT	CAMVETKRGYTEAFF
NA	TRBJ1-1	TRBV19	NA	TGTGCCAGTATGACGGGGTACTACACTGAAGCTTTCTTT	CASMTGYYTEAFF
NA	TRBJ1-1	TRBV25-1	TRBD1	TGTGCCAGCAGTGCTTATGACAGGGTCACTGAAGCTTTCTTT	CASSAYDRVTEAFF
NA	TRBJ2-1	TRBV5-1	TRBD2	TGCGCCAGCAGCTTGGAACTAGCGGTCCTGAGCTCCTACAATGAGCAGTTCTTC	CASSLELAVLSSYNEQFF
NA	TRBJ2-1	TRBV7-9	TRBD2	TGTGCCACCGATCTCCGGGGGGGAGGCTCCTACAATGAGCAGTTCTTC	CATDLRGGGSYNEQFF
NA	TRBJ1-2	TRBV6-5	TRBD1	TGTGCCAGCAGTCACGGACAGGGGGTAACCTTC	CASSHGQGVTF
few	TRBJ1-5	TRBV7-2	NA	TGTGCCAGCAGCTTAGGACCCCCAGGGAGGGGAGGCCAGCCCCAGCATTTT	CASSLGPPGRGGQPQHF
few	TRBJ2-1	TRBV5-6	TRBD2	TGTGCCAGCAGCTCTTACGGGAGGAACAATGAGCAGTTCTTC	CASSSYGRNNEQFF